The clone carrying this TCR beta chain was detected a few times. The sample carries other DNA sequences with the same CDR3. This sample was taken from a study of blood T cell repertoires in COVID-19. The wider study: The origin of the acute and convalescent COVID-19 samples was the United States, Italy and Spain. PBMCs, B-cell-depleted T cells, or T cells were the source of the cDNA or gDNA that made up the material.

The CDR3 is 13 residues long. Trimming took off 7 bases at V and 0 bases at J, with 7 bases between the two ends. Germline V lookup: CDR1 SGHVS, CDR2 FQNEAQ. Per the study methods: From reference gene primer amplification, estimates of nucleated cell counts were derived. Clones were read by immunoSEQ multiplex PCR, and TCRdb kept only the in-frame ones, dropping some. V and J calls and clone size are given by that table; D and trimming were obtained from the DNA. The table includes about 46,000 clones, about 88% detected once. V is TRBV7-8 and J is TRBJ1-5; D is perhaps TRBD1 (6 bases). This receptor was identified in a man aged 50-59 years with active COVID-19. The material sequenced was peripheral blood. The CDR3 loop reads CASNRDSNQPQHF. DNA for the CDR3: TGTGCCAGCAACAGGGATAGCAATCAGCCCCAGCATTTT. Full variable domain (outside the CDR3, taken from reference TRBV7-8 and TRBJ1-5): GAGVSQSPRYKVAKRGQDVALRCDPISGHVSLFWYQQALGQGPEFLTYFQNEAQLDKSGLPSDRFFAERPEGSVSTLKIQRTQQEDSAVYLCASNRDSNQPQHFGDGTRLSIL.